The 24 T cell receptor beta chains listed next were all sequenced from one sample in a study of vaccination and CD4 T cells after COVID-19. An Oncomine TCR Beta short-read assay was used to sequence the DNA from cultured CD4+ T cells. One entry per CDR3 protein, called by TCRdb with MiXCR from the PCR reads. The table includes about 13,000 distinct CDR3 sequences, around 50% detected once. Treatment here: approximately nine-day PBMC culture with coronavirus spike peptide pools or control peptides (ViraFEST assay). The antigens these receptors bind are not known. The specimen was CD4+ T cells from blood, cultured in vitro. The receptors stem from a human donor who had recovered from COVID-19.

This clonotype has a handful of counts. The chain combines TRBV7-8 with TRBJ2-5; 9 nucleotides match TRBD2. CDR1 and CDR2 from the germline V gene are SGHVS and FQNEAQ. V shed 4 bases and J 3 bases; nucleotides not matched to a gene: 9. The CDR3 extends over 16 amino acids. DNA of the CDR3: TGTGCCAGCAGCTCCCAGCGGGGGGAGGCAGAAGAGACCCAGTACTTC. The encoded protein is CASSSQRGEAEETQYF.

V gene TRBV12-3 or TRBV12-4 combines with J gene TRBJ1-2, with D tentatively TRBD1 (5 bases). The CDR3 length is 14 residues. Trimming pared 5 bases from V and 1 base from J, leaving 11 bases between. DNA of the CDR3: TGTGCCAGCAGTCGGGATAGGGGTAACTATGGCTACACCTTC. Translating gives CASSRDRGNYGYTF.

J is TRBJ2-3 and V is TRBV7-7, with 8 positions matching TRBD2. The length of the CDR3 is 14 residues. The V gene's germline CDR1 is SSHAT and CDR2 FNYEAQ (reference sequence). CDR3 sequence: CATSPAGGTDTQYF. The CDR3, as DNA: TGTGCTACGTCCCCAGCGGGGGGCACAGATACGCAGTATTTT.

Only a few counts were recorded for this clonotype. The chain uses TRBV6-2 or TRBV6-3 and TRBJ1-5; TRBD1 matches at 8 bases. J lost 5 bases, V lost 6 bases, and 3 bases had no gene match. Germline V gene data show CDR1 as MNHEY and CDR2 as SVGEGT. This CDR3 comprises 13 residues. The CDR3 bases are TGTGCCAGCAGAAGGACAGGGTATCAGCCCCAGCATTTT. Translating gives CASRRTGYQPQHF.

A few counts support this clonotype. This rearrangement joins TRBV11-2 to TRBJ2-3, with unresolved D. The ends were cut back, 0 bases at V and 11 bases at J, with 12 bases in the middle. The CDR3 has 13 residues. Germline values: CDR1 SGHAT, CDR2 FQNNGV. The CDR3 loop reads CASSLDRSLGQYF. The CDR3 coding sequence is TGTGCCAGCAGCTTAGATCGGTCCCTGGGGCAGTATTTT. The full variable domain, with the rest looked up from reference TRBV11-2 and TRBJ2-3, is EAGVAQSPRYKIIEKRQSVAFWCNPISGHATLYWYQQILGQGPKLLIQFQNNGVVDDSQLPKDRFSAERLKGVDSTLKIQPAKLEDSAVYLCASSLDRSLGQYFGPGTRLTVL.

The V gene is TRBV2, the J gene TRBJ1-1; 8 bases map to TRBD1. V was clipped by 6 bases and J by 5 bases; unmatched bases: 5. The CDR3 is 13 residues long. CDR1 and CDR2 (germline): SNHLY, FYNNEI. DNA of the CDR3: TGTGCCAGCAGATTTACAGGGGGGACTGAAGCTTTCTTT. Translated: CASRFTGGTEAFF. Variable domain in full (rest from reference TRBV2 and TRBJ1-1): EPEVTQTPSHQVTQMGQEVILRCVPISNHLYFYWYRQILGQKVEFLVSFYNNEISEKSEIFDDQFSVERPDGSNFTLKIRSTKLEDSAMYFCASRFTGGTEAFFGQGTRLTVV.

The V and J genes are TRBV20-1 and TRBJ2-2; 10 nucleotides line up with TRBD1. The CDR3 spans 14 residues. V lost 5 bases to trimming and J lost 5 bases; unmatched junction nucleotides: 5. Germline CDR1 reads DFQATT; CDR2 reads SNEGSKA (reference sequence). The CDR3 nucleotides are TGCAGTGCTGAGACAGGGGGCTTTACCGGGGAGCTGTTTTTT. The encoded protein is CSAETGGFTGELFF.

The chain employs TRBV6-1 and TRBJ2-3; possibly TRBD1 or TRBD2 for D (5 bases each). Germline CDR1 and CDR2: MNHNS and SASEGT. The CDR3 loop spans 15 amino acids. Deletions cut 4 bases from V and 2 bases from J, with 13 bases between. In DNA form, the CDR3 reads TGTGCCAGCAGTGCTTATGGGGGTTCCACAGATACGCAGTATTTT. Its translation: CASSAYGGSTDTQYF.

Only one count was recorded for this clonotype. This chain links TRBV20-1 with TRBJ1-5, with a possible D match to TRBD1 (6 bases). The germline V gene has CDR1 DFQATT and CDR2 SNEGSKA (reference sequence). This CDR3 is built from 14 residues. V was pared by 5 bases and J by 2 bases, with 13 bases between. CDR3 sequence: CSALGGAGNQPQHF. CDR3 DNA sequence: TGCAGTGCTCTCGGGGGGGCTGGCAATCAGCCCCAGCATTTT.

J is TRBJ2-1 and V is TRBV7-9; the match to TRBD2 covers 8 bases. Germline V gene data show CDR1 as SEHNR and CDR2 as FQNEAQ (reference sequence). CDR3 length equals 12 residues. V dropped 5 bases and J dropped 6; count of bases not matched to a gene: 0. The CDR3 DNA is TGTGCCAGCAGCCGGGAGGGCAATGAGCAGTTCTTC. Its translation is CASSREGNEQFF.

V gene TRBV20-1 combines with J gene TRBJ2-2, with 7 bases aligning to TRBD2. The CDR3 spans 15 residues. CDR1 is DFQATT, CDR2 SNEGSKA, per germline (reference sequence). V trimming: 2 bases; J trimming: 2 bases; junction bases outside the gene matches: 5. Here the CDR3 DNA reads TGCAGTGCTAGACTTAGCGGGTATAACACCGGGGAGCTGTTTTTT. Its protein product is CSARLSGYNTGELFF.

The chain couples TRBV15 to TRBJ2-7; 8 nucleotides agree with TRBD2. This CDR3 contains 14 residues. J was trimmed by 4 bases and V by 4 bases; bases with no gene match: 6. Germline V gives CDR1 LNHNV, CDR2 YYDKDF (reference sequence). In nucleotides, the CDR3 is TGTGCCACCAGCACTTCGGGAGGGCCTTACGAGCAGTACTTC. Protein sequence: CATSTSGGPYEQYF. The whole variable domain, filled in from reference TRBV15 and TRBJ2-7, reads DAMVIQNPRYQVTQFGKPVTLSCSQTLNHNVMYWYQQKSSQAPKLLFHYYDKDFNNEADTPDNFQSRRPNTSFCFLDIRSPGLGDTAMYLCATSTSGGPYEQYFGPGTRLTVT.

The chain uses TRBV5-4 and TRBJ2-3; 12 positions match TRBD2. The CDR3 loop spans 16 amino acids. V lost 4 bases to trimming and J lost 6 bases; unmatched junction nucleotides: 9. Germline V gene data show CDR1 as SGHNT and CDR2 as YYREEE (reference sequence). CDR3 sequence (DNA): TGTGCCAGCAGCCTCCTAGCGGGAGGGCCCGCGGATACGCAGTATTTT. It yields the protein CASSLLAGGPADTQYF.

A few counts support this clonotype. The rearrangement links TRBV20-1 to TRBJ2-2; 8 nucleotides align to TRBD1. The ends lost 3 bases at V and 7 bases at J; junction bases unmatched: 4. Germline V gene data show CDR1 as DFQATT and CDR2 as SNEGSKA (reference sequence). CDR3 length: 13 residues. The CDR3 sequence: CSARDRAGGELFF. CDR3 nucleotides: TGCAGTGCTAGGGACAGGGCTGGCGGGGAGCTGTTTTTT.

The CDR3 protein is CASSTQAGGYTF. CDR3 sequence (DNA): TGTGCCAGCAGTACACAGGCGGGTGGCTACACCTTC. This chain connects TRBV28 to TRBJ1-2; perhaps TRBD1 as D (5 bases). The germline V gene encodes CDR1 MDHEN and CDR2 SYDVKM. Trimming took off 5 bases at V and 7 bases at J, with 11 bases between the two ends. The CDR3 length is 12 residues.

The chain combines TRBV30 with TRBJ1-6; D uncertain. Germline V lookup: CDR1 GTSNPN, CDR2 SVGIG (reference sequence). Trimming shortened V by 0 bases and J by 1 base, and 7 bases separated the two germline ends. This CDR3 comprises 15 residues. The CDR3 here is CAWSVGVSYNSPLHF. The CDR3, as DNA: TGTGCCTGGAGTGTTGGGGTGTCCTATAATTCACCCCTCCACTTT.

V is TRBV6-5 and J is TRBJ1-2; D gene uncertain. This CDR3 has 13 residues. V was pared by 3 bases and J by 7 bases, with 12 bases between. CDR1 MNHEY and CDR2 SVGAGI come from the germline V gene. CDR3 sequence: CASSYSGSSGYTF. The DNA for the CDR3 is TGTGCCAGCAGTTATTCGGGTTCCTCTGGCTACACCTTC.

This clonotype was seen a few times. The rearrangement joins TRBV19 to TRBJ1-5, with D maybe TRBD1 (6 bases). Between the trimmed V and J ends, which lost 3 bases and 2 bases, there was a span of 11 bases. This CDR3 contains 15 residues. Germline lookup yields CDR1 LNHDA and CDR2 SQIVND (reference sequence). The CDR3: CASSMAGGGNQPQHF. The CDR3 DNA follows: TGTGCCAGTAGTATGGCGGGGGGCGGCAATCAGCCCCAGCATTTT.

This chain uses TRBV6-4 with TRBJ1-1; the match to TRBD1 covers 8 bases. The ends lost 6 bases at V and 5 bases at J; junction bases unmatched: 20. From germline, CDR1 is MRHNA and CDR2 SNTAGT. There are 18 residues in the CDR3. CDR3 in amino acids: CASSPVLGTGQGGTEAFF. The CDR3 coding sequence is TGTGCCAGCAGCCCGGTCCTCGGGACAGGCCAGGGTGGGACTGAAGCTTTCTTT.

The genes are TRBV5-1 and TRBJ1-1; 7 bases match TRBD1. This CDR3 region has 13 residues. Germline V gene data show CDR1 as SGHRS and CDR2 as YFSETQ. After removal of 4 bases from V and 3 bases from J, the junction contained 3 bases not matched to a gene. The CDR3 DNA is TGCGCCAGCAGCCCTGACAGGGACACTGAAGCTTTCTTT. Its translation: CASSPDRDTEAFF.

This sequence joins TRBV30 and TRBJ1-2; a weak D match, TRBD1 (6 bases). CDR3 size: 13 residues. V lost 5 bases to trimming and J lost 8 bases, with 18 bases between them. Per the germline V gene, CDR1 is GTSNPN and CDR2 is SVGIG (reference sequence). CDR3 nucleotides: TGTGCCTGGGTACAGGGTCGGGAGGGCGGCTACACCTTC. Amino acids: CAWVQGREGGYTF.

This clonotype was seen more than once but under ten times. The gene calls are TRBV7-2 and TRBJ2-7, with 13 bases that match TRBD2. This CDR3 has 14 residues. CDR1 is SGHTA, CDR2 FQGNSA, per germline. With 8 bases clipped from V and 6 bases from J, the junction kept 7 bases outside the gene matches. CDR3 nucleotides: TGTGCCAGCGGACTAGCGGGAGATCGGGTCGAGCAGTACTTC. Its translation: CASGLAGDRVEQYF.

This clonotype appeared a few times. The chain combines TRBV6-5 with TRBJ1-5; D uncertain. The CDR3 contains 14 residues. The germline V and J ends were trimmed by 0 bases and 2 bases, with 5 bases remaining between them. Germline assignment: CDR1 MNHEY and CDR2 SVGAGI. The chain's CDR3 is CASSYSAGNQPQHF. For the CDR3, the DNA is TGTGCCAGCAGTTACTCAGCAGGCAATCAGCCCCAGCATTTT.

By share, this clonotype counts as large. V and J are TRBV10-3 and TRBJ1-5, with a possible D match to TRBD1 (5 bases). Germline CDR1 is ENHRY and CDR2 is SYGVKD. V was trimmed by 0 bases and J by 2 bases, leaving 8 bases between them. The CDR3 has 15 amino acids. The CDR3 nucleotides read TGTGCCATCAGTGAGTCAGGGGCAGGCAATCAGCCCCAGCATTTT. Translating it yields CAISESGAGNQPQHF.